The 20 T cell receptor beta chains below come from one sample, sequenced in a study of shared clonotypes between healthy human individuals. Clones were sequenced by immunoSEQ multiplex PCR, and TCRdb holds only the in-frame ones, with some missing. The table includes millions of clones, around 90% detected once. The material sequenced was naive CD4+ T cells sorted from blood. The sample's subset: CD45RA+ positively selected. The source of these receptors is a man aged 18 to 29 in good health.

This clone was detected only once. The V call is TRBV9, the J call TRBJ2-3; TRBD2 matches at 9 bases. The CDR3 consists of 16 residues. Germline CDR1 reads SGDLS; CDR2 reads YYNGEE. Trimming took 0 bases from V and 2 from J; bases not matched to a gene: 4. For the CDR3, the DNA is TGTGCCAGCAGCGTAGGGGTAGCGGGGGCCACAGATACGCAGTATTTT. Translating gives CASSVGVAGATDTQYF.

The chain has TRBV19 and TRBJ1-3; 7 nucleotides agree with TRBD1. CDR1 and CDR2 from the germline V gene are LNHDA and SQIVND (reference sequence). The V and J ends lost 3 bases and 0 bases, in that order; junction bases with no gene match: 8. The CDR3 spans 17 residues. CDR3 protein: CASSIPGQLLSGNTIYF. Written as DNA, the CDR3 is TGTGCCAGTAGTATCCCGGGACAGCTTCTCTCTGGAAACACCATATATTTT. Based on the CDR3 plus reference TRBV19 and TRBJ1-3, the full variable domain is DGGITQSPKYLFRKEGQNVTLSCEQNLNHDAMYWYRQDPGQGLRLIYYSQIVNDFQKGDIAEGYSVSREKKESFPLTVTSAQKNPTAFYLCASSIPGQLLSGNTIYFGEGSWLTVV.

The V call is TRBV13, the J call TRBJ2-3; D is tentatively TRBD1 or TRBD2 (5 bases each). The V gene lost 0 bases and the J gene lost 2 bases, with 6 bases spanning the gap. Germline loops: CDR1 PRHDT, CDR2 FYEKMQ (reference sequence). CDR3 length equals 14 residues. In nucleotides, the CDR3 is TGTGCCAGCAGCTTAGGGGGGGACACAGATACGCAGTATTTT. Translated, it gives CASSLGGDTDTQYF.

The CDR3 spells CASSVIFRDSPLHF. The CDR3 DNA reads TGTGCCAGCAGCGTAATATTCCGGGATTCACCCCTCCACTTT. The J gene is TRBJ1-6, the V gene TRBV9; D not certain. Trimming removed 1 base at V and 8 bases at J, with 10 bases between. Per germline, CDR1 SGDLS and CDR2 YYNGEE. The CDR3 runs to 14 residues.

The rearrangement links TRBV7-2 to TRBJ1-1; D uncertain. This CDR3 has 11 amino acids. V lost 7 bases and J 1 base, leaving 4 bases between the germline ends. Looked up from germline, CDR1 is SGHTA and CDR2 is FQGNSA. CDR3 protein: CASTPNTEAFF. The CDR3 region has the DNA TGTGCCAGCACGCCGAACACTGAAGCTTTCTTT.

The chain carries TRBV6-5 and TRBJ2-7, with D unclear. V dropped 2 bases and J dropped 2 bases, with 13 bases sitting between them. The germline V gene encodes CDR1 MNHEY and CDR2 SVGAGI. The CDR3 is made up of 15 amino acids. The CDR3: CASSYVRLGTYEQYF. As DNA, the CDR3 is TGTGCCAGCAGTTACGTTCGTCTGGGAACCTACGAGCAGTACTTC.

This clone came up once. V and J are TRBV5-1 and TRBJ1-3; D perhaps matches TRBD1 (6 bases). The ends were cut back, 4 bases at V and 2 bases at J, with 13 bases in the middle. This CDR3 region has 15 residues. From germline, CDR1 is SGHRS and CDR2 YFSETQ. The CDR3 nucleotides read TGCGCCAGCAGCCCCCTGGAGGGGGCTGGAAACACCATATATTTT. It is translated as CASSPLEGAGNTIYF.

The table lists this clone with a count of one. This chain uses TRBV19 with TRBJ1-6, with 7 bases identical to TRBD1. Per germline, CDR1 LNHDA and CDR2 SQIVND (reference sequence). This CDR3 is built from 14 residues. V lost 4 bases, J lost 6 bases, and 3 bases stayed unmatched. CDR3 in amino acids: CASSNRGVNSPLHF. The CDR3 DNA reads TGTGCCAGTAGTAACAGGGGAGTTAATTCACCCCTCCACTTT. Filled out from reference TRBV19 and TRBJ1-6, the complete variable domain reads DGGITQSPKYLFRKEGQNVTLSCEQNLNHDAMYWYRQDPGQGLRLIYYSQIVNDFQKGDIAEGYSVSREKKESFPLTVTSAQKNPTAFYLCASSNRGVNSPLHFGNGTRLTVT.

V usage is TRBV7-9 and J usage is TRBJ2-4; TRBD1 agrees at 9 bases. The trim removed 5 bases at V and 3 bases at J, leaving 11 bases unmatched. CDR1 is SEHNR and CDR2 is FQNEAQ in the germline V gene (reference sequence). CDR3 size: 17 residues. This CDR3 is CASSNVDRGFGKNIQYF. CDR3 bases: TGTGCCAGCAGCAATGTAGACAGGGGGTTTGGCAAAAACATTCAGTACTTC.

The sample holds a few counts of this clone. The rearrangement joins TRBV9 to TRBJ1-1; no clear D gene. Germline CDR1 SGDLS, CDR2 YYNGEE. The CDR3 contains 12 residues. Trimming left V 4 bases short and J 7 bases short, with 11 bases between. CDR3 nucleotides: TGTGCCAGCAGCCTTAATATGCGTGAAGCTTTCTTT. This gives the protein CASSLNMREAFF.

The chain uses TRBV2 and TRBJ2-3; D is perhaps TRBD1 or TRBD2 (5 bases each). This CDR3 spans 13 amino acids. Germline-derived CDR1 and CDR2 are SNHLY and FYNNEI. V gave up 6 bases and J gave up 8 bases, with 15 bases separating them. In DNA, the CDR3 is TGTGCCAGCAGAAGGGACCCCACTGGTACGCAGTATTTT. Residues: CASRRDPTGTQYF.

This clone came up once. The J gene is TRBJ1-6, the V gene TRBV6-5; D gene uncertain. The CDR3 spans 13 residues. Germline V CDR1 and CDR2: MNHEY, SVGAGI. V was trimmed by 5 bases and J by 6 bases, leaving 8 bases between them. DNA of the CDR3: TGTGCCAGCAGTGGGGTGGGTAATTCACCCCTCCACTTT. This codes for CASSGVGNSPLHF.

The rearrangement links TRBV19 to TRBJ2-5; 8 bases are shared with TRBD1. The germline V gene encodes CDR1 LNHDA and CDR2 SQIVND (reference sequence). V trimming: 2 bases; J trimming: 5 bases; junction bases outside the gene matches: 4. The CDR3 sequence is 14 residues long. For the CDR3, the DNA is TGTGCCAGTAGTATACCAGGGGGCTATGAGACCCAGTACTTC. This codes for CASSIPGGYETQYF. Full variable domain (remainder filled in from reference TRBV19 and TRBJ2-5): DGGITQSPKYLFRKEGQNVTLSCEQNLNHDAMYWYRQDPGQGLRLIYYSQIVNDFQKGDIAEGYSVSREKKESFPLTVTSAQKNPTAFYLCASSIPGGYETQYFGPGTRLLVL.

The genes are TRBV7-9 and TRBJ2-1, with 9 nucleotides matching TRBD2. After removal of 5 bases from V and 4 bases from J, the junction contained 9 bases not matched to a gene. Germline V gives CDR1 SEHNR, CDR2 FQNEAQ (reference sequence). The length of the CDR3 is 16 residues. For the CDR3, the DNA is TGTGCCAGCAGCCACCCCAGCGGGAGGCAGTACAATGAGCAGTTCTTC. Translation gives CASSHPSGRQYNEQFF.

The chain links TRBV5-4 to TRBJ2-7; 9 nucleotides align to TRBD1. Germline V gene data show CDR1 as SGHNT and CDR2 as YYREEE (reference sequence). The J segment lost 5 bases and the V segment lost 0 bases, leaving 12 bases of the junction unmatched. The CDR3 runs 17 residues. CDR3 sequence reads: CASSLARRDREIHEQYF. The CDR3 DNA sequence: TGTGCCAGCAGCTTGGCCCGGAGGGACAGGGAAATCCACGAGCAGTACTTC.

The V gene is TRBV5-4, the J gene TRBJ2-1, with D unresolved. V gave up 2 bases and J gave up 6 bases, with 9 bases separating them. CDR3 length equals 13 residues. Germline CDR1 reads SGHNT; CDR2 reads YYREEE (reference sequence). CDR3 sequence: CASSFGGVNEQFF. For the CDR3, the DNA is TGTGCCAGCAGCTTTGGTGGGGTCAATGAGCAGTTCTTC.

The V call is TRBV10-2, the J call TRBJ2-7; D may be TRBD2 (6 bases). The V gene's germline CDR1 is WSHSY and CDR2 SAAADI. The ends were cut back, 3 bases at V and 4 bases at J, with 28 bases in the middle. The CDR3 has 19 amino acids. The CDR3 loop reads CASSDLFGRSGLAIYEQYF. The CDR3 bases are TGCGCCAGCAGTGACTTGTTTGGACGCTCGGGGCTAGCGATATACGAGCAGTACTTC.

The rearrangement links TRBV28 to TRBJ1-2; tentative D call: TRBD1 (6 bases). V dropped 2 bases and J dropped 8 bases, with 12 bases sitting between them. The CDR3 contains 13 residues. From germline, CDR1 is MDHEN and CDR2 SYDVKM. The CDR3 coding sequence is TGTGCCAGCAGTTTACGGGGGCTGAGGGGCTACACCTTC. It is translated as CASSLRGLRGYTF.

The chain carries TRBV2 and TRBJ2-2; D call uncertain. Trimming pared 7 bases from V and 0 bases from J, leaving 12 bases between. This CDR3 has 15 residues. CDR1 SNHLY and CDR2 FYNNEI come from the germline V gene. DNA for the CDR3: TGTGCCAGCAAAGGAGCGATCGCGAACACCGGGGAGCTGTTTTTT. This translates into CASKGAIANTGELFF.

The chain recombines TRBV27 with TRBJ2-4, with D hard to call. The CDR3 is 13 residues long. Germline V gene lookup returns CDR1 MNHEY and CDR2 SMNVEV (reference sequence). V lost 7 bases and J 4 bases, leaving 11 bases between the germline ends. The CDR3 nucleotides are TGTGCCAGCATTGGAAAGGAGAAAAACATTCAGTACTTC. Translated, it gives CASIGKEKNIQYF.